This T cell receptor beta chain was documented in a study of shared clonotypes between healthy human individuals. As for the study in general: A couple of women and a few men aged 18 to 49 made up the donors. Used for every donor were three CD4 naive, three CD4 memory, two CD8 naive and one CD8 memory plate.

Study findings and constraints: Sequencing depth was a factor that was expected to affect clonotype sharing among donors.

200 to 250 ng DNA, approximately 31,000 T cell genomes, went into each sorted-subset replicate PCR. Produced via immunoSEQ multiplex PCR; TCRdb's table is partial and in-frame only. Here the sample spans 2 million to 2.5 million clones, approximately 94% being singletons. With respect to this clone: The target antigen is unknown.

CDR1 is SNHLY, CDR2 FYNNEI, per germline. CDR3 length: 17 amino acids. The V and J ends lost 3 bases and 7 bases respectively, with 24 bases between them. The TCR comes from a man aged 18 to 30 in good health. The chain is built from TRBV2 and TRBJ2-5; the D gene is possibly TRBD1 (5 bases). The sample was naive CD4+ T cells sorted from blood. Subset: CD45RA+ positively selected. The CDR3 DNA is TGTGCCAGCAGTGATGGGGCAAGACCAGGCCTGATGTGGACCCAGTACTTC. Translation gives CASSDGARPGLMWTQYF.